Described below is a single TCR beta chain sequence and its context. Its antigen is still unknown. The data were produced by immunoSEQ multiplex PCR, yet TCRdb's version contains in-frame clones alone and is incomplete. The sample has just under 45,000 clones; around 95% are singletons. CDR1 and CDR2 from the germline V gene are LNHNV and YYDKDF (reference sequence). With V trimmed by 3 bases and J by 6 bases, 8 bases remained unmatched. The CDR3 is made up of 15 amino acids. These data originate in a study of Tregs in tolerant kidney transplant recipients. Study observations and caveats: Tregs expanded with activated donor B cells seemed most donor-specific.

The chain links TRBV15 to TRBJ2-7; the match to TRBD1 covers 10 bases. The origin of this receptor is a human donor in good health. Material for sequencing was Tregs from blood cultured with allogeneic cells. Here the CDR3 reads CATSRFGTGASEQYF. The DNA for the CDR3 is TGTGCCACCAGCAGGTTTGGGACAGGGGCATCCGAGCAGTACTTC.